The source of this TCR beta chain is a study of beta chain features in type 1 diabetes. Overall study findings and caveats: A closer apparent resemblance between naive, central memory and Treg TCRB repertoires was seen in patients than in healthy donors. TCRB CDR3s from Type 1 diabetes patients were moderately but significantly shorter in all four CD4+ subsets.

Every donor provided one heparinised blood draw, which averaged roughly 120 mL. Based on CD45RO/CCR7/CD25/CD127/CD95/CD27, CD4+ regulatory, stem cell-like memory, naive and central memory cells were sorted. V gave up 1 base and J gave up 1 base, with 12 bases separating them. Per the germline V gene, CDR1 is LGHNA and CDR2 is YSLEER. This CDR3 has 16 amino acids. Points on this clone: What it recognizes is unknown.

What was sequenced were expressed TCRB transcripts, since all of the isolated RNA had been reverse transcribed. TCRdb's copy holds only in-frame clones and misses some; the assay was immunoSEQ multiplex PCR. The data contain hundreds of thousands of clones, more than 13% of them singletons. Material for sequencing was naive CD4+ T cells from blood. The source of this sequence is a man between 18 and 35 years old with type 1 diabetes. The rearrangement links TRBV4-3 to TRBJ2-3; D might be TRBD2 (7 bases). In DNA, the CDR3 is TGCGCCAGCAGCCAAGGCGCGGGGGCCGGCACAGATACGCAGTATTTT. This encodes CASSQGAGAGTDTQYF.